This TCR beta chain derives from a study of T cell repertoires in cytomegalovirus infection. Overall study: Based on public TCR beta signatures, there were indications of CMV infection and of a matching HLA type.

MiXCR, applied by TCRdb to the reads, yields one record per CDR3 protein. The data show 60,000 to 85,000 distinct CDR3 sequences, approximately 22% seen once. As regards this clonotype: The antigen is not known.

The sequence came from a human donor in good health (CMV status not recorded). Some clones in this sample may be carry-over from other donors' samples. The sequenced sample was PBMCs, sequenced either directly or after in vitro stimulation (not recorded which).

The CDR3 nucleotides read TGTGCCAGCAGCGAGGGACTAGCGGGAGTGGAGACCCAGTACTTC. Residues: CASSEGLAGVETQYF. The rearrangement joins TRBV2 to TRBJ2-5; TRBD2 agrees at 14 bases. J gave up 5 bases and V 6 bases, and 5 bases lay outside the gene matches. CDR3 size: 15 residues. Germline assignment: CDR1 SNHLY and CDR2 FYNNEI.